Here is one T cell receptor beta chain with its context. Many counts were recorded for this clonotype. The clone's antigen remains unknown. Base qualities were left out, and no much larger clone turns up one base away. This sample is drawn from a study of Graves' ophthalmopathy and Graves' hyperthyroidism (dated by TCRdb to 2017 to 2018). For the study in its entirety: Peripheral blood was collected at initial diagnosis, prior to any treatment. The independent validation cohort included approximately 19 hyperthyroidism patients plus 17 patients who later progressed from hyperthyroidism to ophthalmopathy. A discovery set of more than 90 patients (43 ophthalmopathy, 57 stable hyperthyroidism) was enrolled to explore V-J signatures distinguishing ophthalmopathy from hyperthyroidism. Following sample collection, hyperthyroidism patients were given methimazole at a starting dose of 30 mg daily, and ophthalmopathy patients were given high-dose intravenous methylprednisolone. For training and testing, the 100 or so patients in the discovery cohort were randomly divided in a 7:3 ratio. The study used signatures of the TCR beta repertoire to tell Graves' ophthalmopathy apart from Graves' hyperthyroidism and to predict which patients would progress to ophthalmopathy. In total, approximately 130 blood samples were TCR-sequenced: around 42 ophthalmopathy, over 70 hyperthyroidism and around 17 hyperthyroidism-to-ophthalmopathy patients. T-cell repertoires of thyroid tissue and blood were compared in over five hyperthyroidism patients. Results the study describes overall, beyond this receptor: In validation, the model predicted ophthalmopathy progression with about 64% sensitivity and around 72% specificity; roughly 11 predicted patients were CT-confirmed with GO in a median of about 7.1 months. In cross-validation, the 13-signature model distinguished ophthalmopathy from stable hyperthyroidism with about 87% sensitivity and around 81% specificity, and in the test set the corresponding values were 80% and 75%. Most expanded thyroid clonotypes with a frequency above 0.001 also appeared in blood, which suggests that blood repertoires may reflect the immune response in the thyroid. Sample size was not predetermined statistically, and investigators were not blinded to group allocation.

For repertoire sequencing, TCR beta CDR3 regions were amplified from RNA transcripts. The first round was an RT-PCR using HTBI primers with the Qiagen OneStep RT-PCR kit, and this first round was followed by a second-round multiplex PCR, then size selection and purification. The libraries underwent paired-end sequencing with 100 bp reads on an Illumina HiSeq2000. The paper's data handling went like this. SOAPnuke was used to process the reads, throwing out any read that had adapters, had uncalled bases, had a mean Phred below 15, or lacked an exact constant-primer or identifier match. COPE v1.2.5 was used to merge high-quality paired reads. Each unique nucleotide sequence was defined as a clonotype, and clonotypes were aligned to IMGT TRB V, D and J references with MiTCR v1.1. Analysis was restricted to V-J combinations with a frequency above 0.0001, which covered roughly 99% of repertoires. For each V-J combination, a TCR clonal expansion and chaos score was defined as F50 clonal expansion divided by the chaos observed in the TCRdist matrix. Welch's t-statistics and random forest were used to reduce the features to 10 to 15 V-J combinations, which were then used as input to a naive Bayes classifier. The similarity between thyroid and blood repertoires was quantified using the Morisita-Horn index. TCRdb handled the public reads itself, with Q25 trimming in fastp and clone calling in MiXCR, and kept productive beta chains. Rows with one shared CDR3 protein collapse into an entry with the most common genes and DNA. The V and J calls here are based on TCRdb, not the publication. The sample profile shows about 370,000 distinct CDR3 sequences; approximately 16% of them were found once. Clones ranked in the top ten supply about 1.6% of the sample.

A distance of 9 bases separates the germline ends of V and J, which lose 2 bases and 4 bases respectively. CDR1 and CDR2 are drawn from the germline V gene: MNHEY, SVGAGI. From the cysteine up to the phenylalanine, the CDR3 has a length of 14 residues. The DNA shown is the 42-base CDR3, in frame from base 1. The ophthalmopathy patients had moderately to severely active disease, with a Clinical Activity Score of 3 or higher, a NOSPECS grade of 4 or higher, and a disease duration of less than 3 months. Patients were excluded if they had other autoimmune diseases, uncontrolled infections, pregnancy or lactation. Clinical symptoms, serum thyroxine, TRAb, thyroid ultrasound and orbital computed tomography formed the basis of the diagnosis. Using Ficoll-Paque density gradient centrifugation, PBMCs were isolated from 10 ml of fresh peripheral blood. Total RNA was extracted using Trizol reagent, and RNA quality was checked on an Agilent 2100 Bioanalyzer.

This TCR came from a woman aged 18-30 years with Graves' ophthalmopathy. Donor details come from another sample of the same person, matched by shared clones. The sample comprised peripheral blood. The chain was built from TRBV6-5 and TRBJ1-5; the D gene lacks a confident call. The nucleotides are TGTGCCAGCAGTTACGAGCCGAGTAATCAGCCCCAGCATTTT. Its translation is CASSYEPSNQPQHF.